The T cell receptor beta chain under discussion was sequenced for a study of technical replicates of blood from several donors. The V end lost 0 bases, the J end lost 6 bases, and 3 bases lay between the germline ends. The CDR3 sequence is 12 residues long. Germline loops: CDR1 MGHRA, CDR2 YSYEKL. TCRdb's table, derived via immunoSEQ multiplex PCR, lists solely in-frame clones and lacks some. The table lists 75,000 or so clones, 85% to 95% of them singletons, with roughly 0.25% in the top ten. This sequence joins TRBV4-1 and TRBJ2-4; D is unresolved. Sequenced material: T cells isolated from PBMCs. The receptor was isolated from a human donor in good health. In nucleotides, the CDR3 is TGCGCCAGCAGCCAAGATCTAAACATTCAGTACTTC. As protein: CASSQDLNIQYF.